The 26 T cell receptor beta chains given below trace back to one sample, sequenced in a study of blood T cell repertoires in COVID-19 (TCRdb year 2020). Receptor libraries were prepared by the immunoSEQ multiplex PCR assay. In its TCRdb copy, this immuneACCESS table keeps in-frame sequences only and misses some clones. Where compared with another copy, unresolved V genes explain less than half of these, and the others have no known cause. For this sample the table gives under 150,000 clones, of which around 80% were detected only once. Jointly, the top ten make up approximately 3.5% of the sample. The sample taken for sequencing was peripheral blood. All receptors come from a man in his 60s with acute or convalescent COVID-19.

This clone was counted a single time. The chain employs TRBV4-1 and TRBJ1-1; 7 positions agree with TRBD1. CDR1 MGHRA and CDR2 YSYEKL come from the germline V gene. V lost 5 bases, J lost 4 bases, and 4 bases stayed unmatched. This CDR3 is 13 amino acids long. The CDR3 DNA reads TGCGCCAGCAGCGCGACAGGGACCACTGAAGCTTTCTTT. This sequence encodes CASSATGTTEAFF.

The chain couples TRBV19 to TRBJ1-1, with unresolved D. V was clipped by 3 bases and J by 5 bases, with 10 bases between them. Germline loops: CDR1 LNHDA, CDR2 SQIVND (reference sequence). CDR3 length: 13 amino acids. CDR3 nucleotides: TGTGCCAGTAGTATGTTCGGGAGTACTGAAGCTTTCTTT. Protein product: CASSMFGSTEAFF. The full variable domain, in which reference TRBV19 and TRBJ1-1 provide the parts outside the CDR3, is DGGITQSPKYLFRKEGQNVTLSCEQNLNHDAMYWYRQDPGQGLRLIYYSQIVNDFQKGDIAEGYSVSREKKESFPLTVTSAQKNPTAFYLCASSMFGSTEAFFGQGTRLTVV.

The chain combines TRBV5-1 with TRBJ2-2; possible D gene TRBD2, 5 bases. Trimming removed 0 bases from V and 7 bases from J, with 10 bases in between. Germline CDR1 SGHRS, CDR2 YFSETQ. The CDR3 loop spans 14 amino acids. The CDR3 here is CASSLGEFGGELFF. DNA for the CDR3: TGCGCCAGCAGCTTGGGGGAGTTTGGCGGGGAGCTGTTTTTT.

In nucleotides, the CDR3 is TGTGCCAGCAGCATACAGGGGACAGACGGGGAGCTGTTTTTT. Residues: CASSIQGTDGELFF. V is TRBV9 and J is TRBJ2-2; 7 bases align to TRBD1. V trimming: 4 bases; J trimming: 7 bases; junction bases outside the gene matches: 7. The CDR3 extends over 14 amino acids. Germline assignment: CDR1 SGDLS and CDR2 YYNGEE.

The sample holds a few counts of this clone. The rearrangement joins TRBV28 to TRBJ2-5, with 7 bases fitting TRBD1. Germline assignment: CDR1 MDHEN and CDR2 SYDVKM. The CDR3 loop spans 13 amino acids. Unmatched junction bases numbered 3, after V lost 6 bases and J lost 2 bases. The CDR3 region is CASRSGQQETQYF. The CDR3 DNA reads TGTGCCAGCAGGTCGGGACAGCAAGAGACCCAGTACTTC.

The rearrangement uses TRBV18 and TRBJ2-1, with TRBD2 matching 7 bases. The V segment lost 3 bases and the J segment 1 base; nucleotides outside the gene matches: 3. The length of the CDR3 is 15 residues. The germline V gene encodes CDR1 KGHSH and CDR2 LQKENI. CDR3: CASSPGRGSYNEQFF. CDR3 sequence (DNA): TGTGCCAGCTCACCGGGGCGGGGGTCCTACAATGAGCAGTTCTTC.

The chain recombines TRBV9 with TRBJ1-2; D perhaps matches TRBD1 (6 bases). Trimming took off 2 bases at V and 6 bases at J, with 23 bases between the two ends. This CDR3 has 17 residues. CDR1 is SGDLS and CDR2 is YYNGEE in the germline V gene. The CDR3, as DNA: TGTGCCAGCAGCGTTCGGGACACCGGGGGGCAGCTGGATGGCTACACCTTC. This gives the protein CASSVRDTGGQLDGYTF.

This chain links TRBV15 with TRBJ1-4; D not resolved. This CDR3 spans 17 amino acids. CDR1 and CDR2 (germline): LNHNV, YYDKDF (reference sequence). Trimming removed 0 bases from V and 8 bases from J, with 19 bases in between. Here the CDR3 DNA reads TGTGCCACCAGCAGAGAGAGTGGAGGGCTCGTCCAAGAAAAACTGTTTTTT. This translates into CATSRESGGLVQEKLFF.

The V call is TRBV3-1 (or the pseudogene TRBV3-2), the J call TRBJ2-7; unclear D gene. The CDR3 sequence is 15 residues long. Germline-derived CDR1 and CDR2 are LGHDT and YNNKEL (reference sequence). Trimming pared 4 bases from V and 5 bases from J, leaving 18 bases between. Written as DNA, the CDR3 is TGTGCCAGCAGCCCCTCCCTCGGGTTTGTCGACGAGCAGTACTTC. Translated, it gives CASSPSLGFVDEQYF.

CDR3 DNA: TGTGCCACCAGTCGCGGGAGCAATCAGCCCCAGCATTTT. It is translated as CATSRGSNQPQHF. The chain has TRBV24-1 and TRBJ1-5; D gene ambiguous. The ends were cut back, 6 bases at V and 1 base at J, with 6 bases in the middle. The CDR3 has 13 amino acids. Germline-derived CDR1 and CDR2 are KGHDR and SFDVKD.

The J gene is TRBJ1-4, the V gene TRBV5-6; the D gene is possibly TRBD1 (5 bases). Trimming cost V 4 bases and J 8 bases, with 18 bases left between them. The germline V gene encodes CDR1 SGHDT and CDR2 YYEEEE. This CDR3 region has 15 residues. The CDR3 DNA follows: TGTGCCAGCAGCGGCGGGGGATTTAAGGGGGAAAAACTGTTTTTT. Translated, it gives CASSGGGFKGEKLFF.

This clone was picked up many times. V gene TRBV2 combines with J gene TRBJ1-5, with TRBD1 as a possible D gene (5 bases). Germline assignment: CDR1 SNHLY and CDR2 FYNNEI. Between the trimmed V and J ends, which lost 6 bases and 7 bases, there was a span of 13 bases. The CDR3 has 13 residues. The CDR3 DNA sequence: TGTGCCAGCAGCGTGACAGTTCGGCAGCCCCAGCATTTT. Its protein product is CASSVTVRQPQHF.

The chain combines TRBV6-5 with TRBJ2-5, with 12 bases aligning to TRBD2. J was trimmed by 5 bases and V by 2 bases; bases with no gene match: 3. Germline V gives CDR1 MNHEY, CDR2 SVGAGI. This CDR3 comprises 15 residues. The CDR3, as DNA: TGTGCCAGCAGTTACACTAGCGGGAGGAGTGAGACCCAGTACTTC. Residues: CASSYTSGRSETQYF.

The CDR3 spells CASSGFGSTDTQYF. As DNA, the CDR3 is TGTGCCAGCTCTGGCTTCGGGAGCACAGATACGCAGTATTTT. The chain recombines TRBV7-9 with TRBJ2-3, with D hard to call. Per germline, CDR1 SEHNR and CDR2 FQNEAQ (reference sequence). The CDR3 has 14 residues. The V end lost 8 bases, the J end lost 0 bases, and 12 bases lay between the germline ends.

The CDR3 is CAWSSLAVNQPQHF. DNA for the CDR3: TGTGCCTGGAGTAGTTTGGCAGTAAATCAGCCCCAGCATTTT. This chain connects TRBV30 to TRBJ1-5; D is uncertain. The CDR3 totals 14 residues. Germline V gives CDR1 GTSNPN, CDR2 SVGIG (reference sequence). V was shortened by 2 bases and J by 4 bases, with 12 bases between the two germline ends.

The CDR3 region has the DNA TGTGCCAGCAGCGGGGGGACTAGGGGTGATACTGGAGAGACCCAGTACTTC. Translating gives CASSGGTRGDTGETQYF. V and J are TRBV9 and TRBJ2-5, with 8 positions matching TRBD2. Losses at the gene ends were 3 bases for V and 4 bases for J; bases not matched to a gene: 14. Germline loops: CDR1 SGDLS, CDR2 YYNGEE. This CDR3 is 17 amino acids long.

The chain uses TRBV28 and TRBJ1-2; D is unresolved. CDR3 length equals 14 residues. Germline values: CDR1 MDHEN, CDR2 SYDVKM. Trimming pared 5 bases from V and 4 bases from J, leaving 14 bases between. CDR3: CASSRISGLYGYTF. Written as DNA, the CDR3 is TGTGCCAGCAGTCGAATTTCAGGCCTCTATGGCTACACCTTC.

CDR3 sequence: CASRTGNNQPQHF. The CDR3 DNA sequence: TGTGCCAGCCGGACGGGAAACAATCAGCCCCAGCATTTT. The J gene is TRBJ1-5, the V gene TRBV28; D gene ambiguous. V was pared by 8 bases and J by 3 bases, with 11 bases between. Per the germline V gene, CDR1 is MDHEN and CDR2 is SYDVKM. The CDR3 sequence is 13 residues long.

This chain connects TRBV5-4 to TRBJ2-7, with TRBD1 matching 8 bases. Germline CDR1 is SGHNT and CDR2 is YYREEE (reference sequence). The CDR3 consists of 15 residues. V was pared by 3 bases and J by 3 bases, with 8 bases of the junction left unmatched. The CDR3 reads CASSSQGATHYEQYF. Written as DNA, the CDR3 is TGTGCCAGCAGCTCCCAGGGGGCTACACACTACGAGCAGTACTTC.

The rearrangement joins TRBV6-6 to TRBJ2-5; the match to TRBD2 covers 14 bases. CDR1 and CDR2 from the germline V gene are MNHNY and SVGAGI (reference sequence). Unmatched junction bases numbered 1, after V lost 0 bases and J lost 4 bases. The CDR3 spans 16 residues. CDR3 coding DNA: TGTGCCAGCAGTTACTCGGGACTAGCGGGAGTAGAGACCCAGTACTTC. Translating it yields CASSYSGLAGVETQYF.

The gene calls are TRBV6-1 and TRBJ1-3, with D perhaps matching TRBD1 (5 bases). This CDR3 contains 15 residues. Germline V gives CDR1 MNHNS, CDR2 SASEGT. Trimming removed 3 bases at V and 2 bases at J, with 11 bases between. The CDR3 spells CASSEHPGTGNTIYF. The DNA for the CDR3 is TGTGCCAGCAGTGAGCACCCAGGGACTGGAAACACCATATATTTT.

The J gene is TRBJ2-2, the V gene TRBV4-2, with D hard to call. The germline V gene has CDR1 LGHNA and CDR2 YNFKEQ. The V end lost 1 base, the J end lost 8 bases, and 5 bases lay between the germline ends. The length of the CDR3 is 12 residues. The CDR3 loop reads CASSQVTGELFF. The CDR3 DNA is TGTGCCAGCAGCCAAGTAACTGGGGAGCTGTTTTTT.

This clone has more than one count but fewer than ten. The genes are TRBV14 and TRBJ1-1, with TRBD1 matching over 9 bases. V lost 1 base to trimming and J lost 7 bases; unmatched junction nucleotides: 7. In germline, CDR1 is SGHDN, CDR2 FVKESK. The CDR3 contains 15 residues. CDR3 protein: CASSQGRQGVSEAFF. The CDR3, as DNA: TGTGCCAGCAGCCAAGGACGACAGGGGGTAAGTGAAGCTTTCTTT.

The V and J genes are TRBV7-9 and TRBJ2-7, with a tentative D call TRBD1 (6 bases). Trimming took off 0 bases at V and 1 base at J, with 10 bases between the two ends. The CDR3 loop spans 15 amino acids. The germline V gene has CDR1 SEHNR and CDR2 FQNEAQ (reference sequence). In nucleotides, the CDR3 is TGTGCCAGCAGCTTAGCGGGGGCGGGTTCCTACGAGCAGTACTTC. Translation gives CASSLAGAGSYEQYF.

V usage is TRBV28 and J usage is TRBJ2-7, with D perhaps matching TRBD1 (6 bases). Germline CDR1 MDHEN, CDR2 SYDVKM. The CDR3 runs 13 residues. Trimming pared 10 bases from V and 2 bases from J, leaving 15 bases between. This chain's CDR3 is CATKRGQAYEQYF. The CDR3 DNA reads as TGTGCCACTAAAAGGGGACAAGCCTACGAGCAGTACTTC.

The rearrangement joins TRBV3-1 (or the pseudogene TRBV3-2) to TRBJ1-4; the D is unclear. The CDR3 has 14 residues. Germline loops: CDR1 LGHDT, CDR2 YNNKEL (reference sequence). Trimming took off 3 bases at V and 8 bases at J, with 13 bases between the two ends. CDR3 sequence (DNA): TGTGCCAGCAGCCATGATGGGAGGGAGGAAAAACTGTTTTTT. It encodes CASSHDGREEKLFF.